The present T cell receptor beta chain was sequenced within a study of monozygotic twins with inflammatory bowel disease. TCRdb re-called the 5' RACE reads and catalogs CDR3 proteins one per entry, DNA excluded. With a few hundred thousand distinct CDR3 sequences in the sample, the ten largest clones hold around 1.5%. As for this clonotype: Its antigen is not identified.

Overall study results and limits: The sharing of clonotypes with others was lower in IBD patients than in healthy twins, especially with disease activity. Immunosuppressive treatment differences may have increased patient repertoire variability.

This CDR3 region has 15 residues. Germline V gene data show CDR1 as LGHDT and CDR2 as YNNKEL (reference sequence). The clonotype comes from a human donor with ulcerative colitis or Crohn's disease, or a healthy co-twin of an affected twin (not recorded which). Input material: blood. J is TRBJ2-3 and V is TRBV3-1. The CDR3 here is CASSHTSRSTDTQYF.